The 28 T cell receptor beta chains given below trace back to one sample, sequenced in a study of PD-L1 blockade in urothelial cancer. Clones were read by immunoSEQ multiplex PCR, and TCRdb kept only the in-frame ones, dropping some. The table lists 55,000 to 80,000 clones, around 81% of them singletons. Time point meaning: pretreatment peripheral blood. This specimen consisted of PBMCs, obtained around atezolizumab (anti-PD-L1) treatment. The receptors were gathered from an older man with urothelial cancer.

J is TRBJ1-5 and V is TRBV4-1; possibly TRBD1 for D (6 bases). V lost 4 bases to trimming and J lost 1 base, with 11 bases between them. This CDR3 is built from 15 residues. Germline V gives CDR1 MGHRA, CDR2 YSYEKL. CDR3 amino acids: CASSLQGLSNQPQHF. The DNA for the CDR3 is TGCGCCAGCAGCCTTCAGGGGCTAAGCAATCAGCCCCAGCATTTT.

V is TRBV11-2 and J is TRBJ2-7, with TRBD2 identical over 12 bases. The CDR3 length is 15 residues. The J segment lost 7 bases and the V segment lost 4 bases, leaving 8 bases of the junction unmatched. CDR1 and CDR2 from the germline V gene are SGHAT and FQNNGV. CDR3 protein: CASSSRLAGESEQYF. CDR3 in DNA: TGTGCCAGCAGCTCCAGACTAGCGGGAGAGTCAGAGCAGTACTTC.

The chain has TRBV5-1 and TRBJ1-2; no clear D. The CDR3 contains 15 residues. The V end was cut by 0 bases, the J end by 5 bases, with 14 bases between. Germline CDR1 and CDR2: SGHRS and YFSETQ. The CDR3: CASSLAGGRRYGYTF. The CDR3 region has the DNA TGCGCCAGCAGCTTGGCCGGAGGAAGGAGGTATGGCTACACCTTC.

The V and J genes are TRBV10-3 and TRBJ2-3; weak D call: TRBD2 (5 bases). Germline loops: CDR1 ENHRY, CDR2 SYGVKD. The CDR3 runs to 13 residues. V lost 2 bases and J lost 6, with 9 bases in between. CDR3 sequence: CAISEAGEDTQYF. The DNA of the CDR3 is TGTGCCATCAGTGAGGCGGGTGAGGATACGCAGTATTTT.

The V gene is TRBV6-5, the J gene TRBJ1-1; D is uncertain. The CDR3 extends over 14 amino acids. The germline V gene has CDR1 MNHEY and CDR2 SVGAGI. Trimming pared 5 bases from V and 1 base from J, leaving 11 bases between. DNA of the CDR3: TGTGCCAGCAGTCTCGGGGTACCGAACACTGAAGCTTTCTTT. It codes for CASSLGVPNTEAFF.

The rearrangement links TRBV29-1 to TRBJ2-1, with TRBD2 matching over 7 bases. The CDR3 loop spans 12 amino acids. Germline assignment: CDR1 SQVTM and CDR2 ANQGSEA. V lost 2 bases and J lost 8; bases outside the gene matches: 3. The CDR3 loop is CSVEPSGDEQFF. The CDR3 DNA is TGCAGCGTTGAACCGAGCGGGGATGAGCAGTTCTTC.

This clone was detected only a few times. The rearrangement joins TRBV2 to TRBJ1-4; a possible D gene is TRBD1 (5 bases). The CDR3 length is 13 residues. CDR1 and CDR2 (germline): SNHLY, FYNNEI. Trimming removed 5 bases at V and 7 bases at J, with 11 bases between. CDR3 nucleotide sequence: TGTGCCAGCAGTCAGAGGACACGTGAAAAACTGTTTTTT. Its translation is CASSQRTREKLFF.

This clone was seen a few times. The chain couples TRBV2 to TRBJ1-5; TRBD1 agrees at 7 bases. Trimming at V came to 6 bases and at J to 0 bases, leaving 2 bases not matched to a gene. Germline CDR1 SNHLY, CDR2 FYNNEI. The CDR3 length is 14 residues. In nucleotides, the CDR3 is TGTGCCAGCAGCACAGGGGATAGCAATCAGCCCCAGCATTTT. Protein: CASSTGDSNQPQHF.

The J gene is TRBJ2-2, the V gene TRBV11-1; the match to TRBD2 covers 9 bases. The CDR3 spans 16 residues. Germline trimming cut 5 bases from V and 1 base from J; bases unmatched to any gene: 5. Germline CDR1 is SGHAT and CDR2 is FQDESV (reference sequence). The CDR3, as DNA: TGTGCCAGCAGCCCCCTAGCGGGACGGAACACCGGGGAGCTGTTTTTT. It encodes CASSPLAGRNTGELFF.

The CDR3 protein is CASSPRADTAYGYTF. The CDR3 DNA reads TGTGCCAGCAGCCCCAGGGCGGACACCGCCTATGGCTACACCTTC. The rearrangement uses TRBV6-5 and TRBJ1-2; perhaps TRBD1 as D (5 bases). The germline V and J ends were trimmed by 6 bases and 4 bases, with 18 bases remaining between them. This CDR3 comprises 15 residues. Germline-derived CDR1 and CDR2 are MNHEY and SVGAGI.

CDR3 sequence reads: CASSLGGTGANVLTF. CDR3 nucleotides: TGTGCCAGCAGTTTGGGAGGAACTGGGGCCAACGTCCTGACTTTC. This chain links TRBV28 with TRBJ2-6; D is possibly TRBD2 (6 bases). Germline assignment: CDR1 MDHEN and CDR2 SYDVKM. The CDR3 spans 15 residues. Deletions cut 3 bases from V and 2 bases from J, with 8 bases between.

The V gene is TRBV2, the J gene TRBJ2-2, with TRBD1 matching over 7 bases. V trimming: 6 bases; J trimming: 4 bases; junction bases outside the gene matches: 8. Germline V lookup: CDR1 SNHLY, CDR2 FYNNEI. The CDR3 is 15 amino acids. This CDR3 is CASRADRVGTGELFF. The CDR3 region has the DNA TGTGCCAGCAGAGCTGACAGGGTGGGCACCGGGGAGCTGTTTTTT. Complete variable domain (other parts from reference TRBV2 and TRBJ2-2): EPEVTQTPSHQVTQMGQEVILRCVPISNHLYFYWYRQILGQKVEFLVSFYNNEISEKSEIFDDQFSVERPDGSNFTLKIRSTKLEDSAMYFCASRADRVGTGELFFGEGSRLTVL.

The chain recombines TRBV19 with TRBJ1-1; tentatively, D is TRBD1 (5 bases). V lost 4 bases and J 10 bases, leaving 16 bases between the germline ends. CDR3 length: 13 residues. Per germline, CDR1 LNHDA and CDR2 SQIVND (reference sequence). CDR3 region: CASSTTVQHVAFF. In nucleotides, the CDR3 is TGTGCCAGTAGTACGACAGTCCAGCATGTAGCTTTCTTT.

This clone has just a few counts. The chain links TRBV28 to TRBJ2-4; D is undetermined. Germline V gene data show CDR1 as MDHEN and CDR2 as SYDVKM. This CDR3 comprises 17 residues. The germline V and J ends were trimmed by 2 bases and 0 bases, with 14 bases remaining between them. CDR3 coding DNA: TGTGCCAGCAGTTTAGGTAGTGTCGTACTAGCCAAAAACATTCAGTACTTC. It encodes CASSLGSVVLAKNIQYF. The whole variable domain, filled in from reference TRBV28 and TRBJ2-4, reads DVKVTQSSRYLVKRTGEKVFLECVQDMDHENMFWYRQDPGLGLRLIYFSYDVKMKEKGDIPEGYSVSREKKERFSLILESASTNQTSMYLCASSLGSVVLAKNIQYFGAGTRLSVL.

This chain connects TRBV27 to TRBJ2-7; maybe TRBD2 (6 bases). Trimming pared 3 bases from V and 2 bases from J, leaving 8 bases between. In germline, CDR1 is MNHEY, CDR2 SMNVEV (reference sequence). The CDR3 loop spans 13 amino acids. The CDR3 loop is CASSLRLAYEQYF. CDR3 coding DNA: TGTGCCAGCAGTTTGAGACTAGCCTACGAGCAGTACTTC.

V and J are TRBV5-5 and TRBJ2-5; D might be TRBD2 (6 bases). Between the trimmed V and J ends, which lost 4 bases and 5 bases, there was a span of 9 bases. CDR3 size: 12 residues. Per germline, CDR1 SGHKS and CDR2 YYEKEE (reference sequence). The CDR3 DNA sequence: TGTGCCAGCAGCCCGGAGGGGGAGACCCAGTACTTC. Its protein product is CASSPEGETQYF. The full variable domain, completed using reference TRBV5-5 and TRBJ2-5, is DAGVTQSPTHLIKTRGQQVTLRCSPISGHKSVSWYQQVLGQGPQFIFQYYEKEERGRGNFPDRFSARQFPNYSSELNVNALLLGDSALYLCASSPEGETQYFGPGTRLLVL.

The CDR3 DNA sequence: TGCGCCAGTCAGGGGTCGATGAACACTGAAGCTTTCTTT. Protein: CASQGSMNTEAFF. V usage is TRBV10-1 and J usage is TRBJ1-1, with D possibly matching TRBD1 (6 bases). Germline V gene sequence: CDR1 WNHNN, CDR2 SYGVQD (reference sequence). V was shortened by 9 bases and J by 0 bases, with 11 bases between the two germline ends. The CDR3 has 13 amino acids.

V usage is TRBV19 and J usage is TRBJ1-1; tentative D call: TRBD1 (6 bases). The V gene lost 4 bases and the J gene lost 9 bases, with 18 bases spanning the gap. Germline V gene lookup returns CDR1 LNHDA and CDR2 SQIVND (reference sequence). This CDR3 comprises 14 residues. CDR3 sequence reads: CASSTWTEDLKAFF. The CDR3 region has the DNA TGTGCCAGTAGTACATGGACAGAGGATCTTAAAGCTTTCTTT. The full variable domain, in which reference TRBV19 and TRBJ1-1 provide the parts outside the CDR3, is DGGITQSPKYLFRKEGQNVTLSCEQNLNHDAMYWYRQDPGQGLRLIYYSQIVNDFQKGDIAEGYSVSREKKESFPLTVTSAQKNPTAFYLCASSTWTEDLKAFFGQGTRLTVV.

Only one count was recorded for this clone. V is TRBV7-9 and J is TRBJ2-5, with 10 bases lining up with TRBD1. The germline V gene encodes CDR1 SEHNR and CDR2 FQNEAQ (reference sequence). Losses at the gene ends were 5 bases for V and 5 bases for J; bases not matched to a gene: 5. The CDR3 length is 14 residues. CDR3 in amino acids: CASSPGTGDETQYF. CDR3 coding DNA: TGTGCCAGCAGCCCCGGGACAGGGGACGAGACCCAGTACTTC.

This clone was seen once. This chain uses TRBV4-1 with TRBJ2-1; TRBD2 matches at 14 bases. V gave up 4 bases and J gave up 0 bases; unmatched junction bases: 2. Germline V gene data show CDR1 as MGHRA and CDR2 as YSYEKL. There are 17 residues in the CDR3. In DNA form, the CDR3 reads TGCGCCAGCAGCCCTGGGACTAGCGGGAGCTCCTACAATGAGCAGTTCTTC. Its translation is CASSPGTSGSSYNEQFF.

This clone turned up a few times. The J gene is TRBJ2-5, the V gene TRBV2; tentatively, D is TRBD2 (6 bases). V lost 4 bases and J 5 bases, leaving 17 bases between the germline ends. The CDR3 totals 15 residues. CDR1 and CDR2 from the germline V gene are SNHLY and FYNNEI. The CDR3 reads CASSGLGGKSETQYF. For the CDR3, the DNA is TGTGCCAGCAGTGGCCTCGGCGGGAAGAGTGAGACCCAGTACTTC.

J is TRBJ2-7 and V is TRBV18, with 9 bases fitting TRBD2. The CDR3 contains 14 residues. Germline loops: CDR1 KGHSH, CDR2 LQKENI. V was clipped by 6 bases and J by 2 bases; unmatched bases: 5. CDR3 sequence: CASSLAGPTYEQYF. DNA of the CDR3: TGTGCCAGCTCCCTAGCGGGACCGACCTACGAGCAGTACTTC.

The chain couples TRBV5-4 to TRBJ2-7; 12 positions match TRBD2. J was trimmed by 0 bases and V by 4 bases; bases with no gene match: 5. The CDR3 runs 16 residues. The V gene's germline CDR1 is SGHNT and CDR2 YYREEE (reference sequence). CDR3 loop: CASSRGLAGTSYEQYF. The CDR3 DNA follows: TGTGCCAGCAGCAGAGGACTAGCGGGGACCTCCTACGAGCAGTACTTC.

The rearrangement uses TRBV18 and TRBJ2-1; no clear D. Trimming took 0 bases from V and 11 from J, leaving 11 bases between them. Germline values: CDR1 KGHSH, CDR2 LQKENI. This CDR3 is 13 amino acids long. CDR3 sequence (DNA): TGTGCCAGCTCACCACCGACTTTGACCAAGCAGTTCTTC. Translation gives CASSPPTLTKQFF. The full variable domain, rest sourced from reference TRBV18 and TRBJ2-1, is NAGVMQNPRHLVRRRGQEARLRCSPMKGHSHVYWYRQLPEEGLKFMVYLQKENIIDESGMPKERFSAEFPKEGPSILRIQQVVRGDSAAYFCASSPPTLTKQFFGPGTRLTVL.

The gene calls are TRBV19 and TRBJ2-2, with TRBD1 matching 9 bases. The V gene end was trimmed by 6 bases and the J gene end by 4 bases; junction bases not matched to a gene: 9. The germline V gene encodes CDR1 LNHDA and CDR2 SQIVND (reference sequence). The CDR3 has 16 amino acids. CDR3: CASSTTGGLSTGELFF. CDR3 coding DNA: TGTGCCAGTAGCACGACAGGGGGACTGAGCACCGGGGAGCTGTTTTTT.

The gene calls are TRBV28 and TRBJ1-1, with D perhaps TRBD1 (6 bases). Per the germline V gene, CDR1 is MDHEN and CDR2 is SYDVKM. The V end lost 3 bases, the J end lost 1 base, and 6 bases lay between the germline ends. The CDR3 spans 13 residues. The CDR3 bases are TGTGCCAGCAGTTTGGGGGCGAACACTGAAGCTTTCTTT. It specifies CASSLGANTEAFF.

The V gene is TRBV19, the J gene TRBJ2-1; 13 bases align to TRBD2. The V gene end was trimmed by 6 bases and the J gene end by 4 bases; junction bases not matched to a gene: 3. Germline V gene lookup returns CDR1 LNHDA and CDR2 SQIVND (reference sequence). The CDR3 consists of 15 residues. CDR3 protein: CASRRTSGSYNEQFF. The CDR3 DNA sequence: TGTGCCAGTAGACGGACTAGCGGGAGTTACAATGAGCAGTTCTTC.

This clone was found once. The chain joins TRBV30 to TRBJ2-7, with D maybe TRBD1 (5 bases). The germline V gene encodes CDR1 GTSNPN and CDR2 SVGIG (reference sequence). Deletions cut 4 bases from V and 2 bases from J, with 9 bases between. The CDR3 runs to 12 residues. CDR3 amino acids: CAWMGRPYEQYF. CDR3 in DNA: TGTGCCTGGATGGGGCGCCCCTACGAGCAGTACTTC.